The subject of this entry is one T cell receptor beta chain. This specimen comes from a study of radiation and T cells in renal cell carcinoma. The CDR3 consists of 17 residues. Germline V lookup: CDR1 SEHNR, CDR2 FQNEAQ (reference sequence). V dropped 1 base and J dropped 0; count of bases not matched to a gene: 2. Described time point: blood 2 weeks post-SBRT. Treatment here: 15 Gy SBRT to primary tumor, nephrectomy 4 weeks later. Blood was sampled at baseline, 2 weeks and 4 weeks after SBRT. TCRdb's copy holds only in-frame clones and misses some; the assay was immunoSEQ multiplex PCR. The table shows 150,000 to 160,000 clones, with approximately 88% occurring only once.

The source is a woman aged 45-65 years with renal cell carcinoma. The sequencing used blood, collected from a patient whose treatment included radiotherapy and nephrectomy. V usage is TRBV7-9 and J usage is TRBJ2-7; 14 bases fit TRBD2. CDR3 in amino acids: CASSLGLAGGPSYEQYF. CDR3 coding DNA: TGTGCCAGCAGCTTAGGACTAGCGGGGGGGCCCTCCTACGAGCAGTACTTC.